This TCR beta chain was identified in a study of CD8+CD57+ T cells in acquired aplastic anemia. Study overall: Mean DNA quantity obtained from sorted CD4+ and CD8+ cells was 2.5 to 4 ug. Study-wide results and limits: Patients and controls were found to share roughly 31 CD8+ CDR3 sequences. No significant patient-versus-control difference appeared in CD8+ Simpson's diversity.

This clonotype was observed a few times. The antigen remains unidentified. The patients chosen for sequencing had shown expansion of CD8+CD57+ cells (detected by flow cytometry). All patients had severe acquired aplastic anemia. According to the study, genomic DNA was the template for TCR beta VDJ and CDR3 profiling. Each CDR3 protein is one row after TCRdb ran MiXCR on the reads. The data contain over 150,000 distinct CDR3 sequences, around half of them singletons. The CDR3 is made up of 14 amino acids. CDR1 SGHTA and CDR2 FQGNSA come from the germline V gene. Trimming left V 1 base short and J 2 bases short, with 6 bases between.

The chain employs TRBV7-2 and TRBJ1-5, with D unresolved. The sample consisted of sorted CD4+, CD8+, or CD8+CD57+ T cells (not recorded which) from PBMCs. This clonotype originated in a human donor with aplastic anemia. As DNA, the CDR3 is TGTGCCAGCAGCTTAGAGACGGGCAATCAGCCCCAGCATTTT. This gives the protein CASSLETGNQPQHF.